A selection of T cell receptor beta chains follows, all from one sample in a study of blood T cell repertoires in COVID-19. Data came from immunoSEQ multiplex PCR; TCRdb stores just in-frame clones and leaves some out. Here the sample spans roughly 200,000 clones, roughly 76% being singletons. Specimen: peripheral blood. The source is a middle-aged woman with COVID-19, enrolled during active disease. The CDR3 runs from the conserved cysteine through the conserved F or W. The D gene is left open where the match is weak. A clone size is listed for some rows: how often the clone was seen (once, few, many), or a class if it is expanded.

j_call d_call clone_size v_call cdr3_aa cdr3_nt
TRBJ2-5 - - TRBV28 CASTIEGDLQETQYF TGTGCCAGCACCATAGAGGGGGATTTACAAGAGACCCAGTACTTC
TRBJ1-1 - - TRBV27 CASSLFQGMDTEAFF TGTGCCAGCAGTTTGTTCCAGGGGATGGACACTGAAGCTTTCTTT
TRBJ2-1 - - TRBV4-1 CASSPPQEEQFF TGCGCCAGCAGCCCCCCACAGGAGGAGCAGTTCTTC
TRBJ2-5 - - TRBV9 CASSVDHRETQYF TGTGCCAGCAGCGTAGATCATCGGGAGACCCAGTACTTC
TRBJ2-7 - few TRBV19 CASSTEGGYEQYF TGTGCCAGTAGTACCGAGGGAGGTTACGAGCAGTACTTC
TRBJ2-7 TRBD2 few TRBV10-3 CAISESWTSGSSYEQYF TGTGCCATCAGTGAGTCTTGGACTAGCGGGAGTAGTTACGAGCAGTACTTC
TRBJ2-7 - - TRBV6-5 CASRVWGREQYF TGTGCCAGCAGGGTATGGGGGAGGGAGCAGTACTTC
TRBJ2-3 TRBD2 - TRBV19 CATKSKLASSTDTQYF TGTGCCACGAAATCTAAACTAGCGTCTAGCACAGATACGCAGTATTTT
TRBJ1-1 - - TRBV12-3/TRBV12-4 CASRMRATEAFF TGTGCCAGCAGGATGAGGGCGACTGAAGCTTTCTTT
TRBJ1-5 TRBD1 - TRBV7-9 CASSPLDRGSNQPQHF TGTGCCAGCAGCCCTCTTGACAGGGGGAGCAATCAGCCCCAGCATTTT
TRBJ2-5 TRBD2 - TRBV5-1 CASSPGLAQETQYF TGCGCCAGCAGCCCGGGACTAGCACAAGAGACCCAGTACTTC
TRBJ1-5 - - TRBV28 CASSRNQPQHF TGTGCCAGCAGCAGAAATCAGCCCCAGCATTTT
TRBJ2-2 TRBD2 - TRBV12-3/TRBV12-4 CASKGGVSGELFF TGTGCCAGTAAGGGAGGGGTTTCCGGGGAGCTGTTTTTT
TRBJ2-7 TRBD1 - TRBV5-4 CASSFDRVYEQYF TGTGCCAGCAGTTTTGACAGGGTCTACGAGCAGTACTTC
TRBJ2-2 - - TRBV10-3 CAIMGNRDVNTGELFF TGTGCCATCATGGGTAACAGGGATGTGAACACCGGGGAGCTGTTTTTT
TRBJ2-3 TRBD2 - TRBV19 CASSIDSGLAGSIALTDTQYF TGTGCCAGTAGTATAGACTCGGGACTAGCGGGATCCATCGCATTGACAGATACGCAGTATTTT
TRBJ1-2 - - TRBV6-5 CASSYSERVLNYGYTF TGTGCCAGCAGTTACTCGGAGAGGGTCCTTAACTATGGCTACACCTTC
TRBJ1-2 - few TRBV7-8 CASSPRLGMEYGYTF TGTGCCAGCAGCCCACGTCTCGGGATGGAGTATGGCTACACCTTC
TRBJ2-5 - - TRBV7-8 CASSLGVTAQETQYF TGTGCCAGCAGCTTAGGAGTCACAGCTCAAGAGACCCAGTACTTC
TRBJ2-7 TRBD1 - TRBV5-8 CASSLGTGFSEEYF TGTGCCAGCAGCTTGGGGACAGGGTTTAGCGAGGAGTACTTC
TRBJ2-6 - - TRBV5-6 CASSQGYSGANVLTF TGTGCCAGCAGCCAGGGATATTCTGGGGCCAACGTCCTGACTTTC
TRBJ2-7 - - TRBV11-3 CASSLVGRTDRPYEQYF TGTGCCAGCAGCTTAGTGGGTAGGACTGATCGCCCCTACGAGCAGTACTTC